This note documents a single T cell receptor beta chain sequence. This clonotype appeared many times. This clone's antigen is unknown. No base qualities exist here, and no much larger clone lies one base off it. This entry comes from a study of prognosis after radiotherapy for stage I lung cancer (dated by TCRdb to the early 2020s). General notes on the study: Roughly 20 stage I NSCLC patients were enrolled in Nanjing, China, between early 2018 and January 2019. The study included roughly 14 patients with newly diagnosed primary stage I lung tumors and several with oligometastatic NSCLC after surgical resection of the primary tumor. All patients were considered medically inoperable, owing to comorbidities in about 13 and refusal of surgery in over 5. Ages in the cohort of about a dozen men and a handful of women ranged from roughly 50 to 95 years, with a median of 74. Eleven to twelve patients had adenocarcinoma and roughly 7 had squamous cell carcinoma as the tumor histology. Using image-guided IMRT or VMAT, SBRT was delivered in 3 to 5 fractions at a biologically effective dose of at least 100 Gy. No patient received concurrent therapy alongside SBRT. After SBRT, distant metastases developed in four of the 19 patients at a median of approximately seven months, while the remaining 15 patients had no significant progression. This study profiled peripheral blood TCR beta repertoires from stage I NSCLC patients before and after stereotactic body radiotherapy and linked the repertoires to distant failure. The study took one blood sample before SBRT and one after SBRT from each of 20 or so patients and sequenced all 38 samples.

A history of other malignancies or of prior chemotherapy or radiotherapy was absent in all patients, and node-negative disease was shown on CT and PET/CT in all patients. At each of two time points, about 6 milliliters of peripheral venous blood were collected in EDTA tubes. Ficoll-Paque Plus density-gradient centrifugation was used to isolate PBMCs. Right after collection, samples were kept at -80 degrees C until analysis. The TCR beta CDR3 region was amplified from genomic DNA by two rounds of multiplex PCR. The first PCR round used primers specific to each TRBV and TRBJ gene, with sequences filed in Chinese patent CN105087789A. Universal primers were used in the second PCR round. The Roche High Pure PCR Template Preparation Kit was used to extract genomic DNA from frozen PBMCs. Libraries were sequenced paired-end with 151 bp reads on an Illumina HiSeq 3000. On the study's bioinformatics: Raw reads lacking the multiplex PCR primer sequences were removed with CutAdapt. Using PEAR, the high-quality paired reads were merged into contigs. By alignment to reference sequences, MiXCR assigned TRB V, D and J gene segments to each contig. To remove sequencing errors, CDR3 sequences were clustered according to base quality and sequence similarity. Diversity was measured as Shannon entropy normalized by the natural log of productive TCR sequence number. Clonality was computed as one minus the ratio of Shannon entropy to the natural log of the number of unique clonotypes. Progression-free survival cut-offs for repertoire metrics were chosen using the Youden index of ROC curves, with analyses run in R 3.5.3. The public sequencing data were trimmed at Q25 with fastp and processed into clonotypes with MiXCR by TCRdb, which kept only in-frame beta chains. Under each unique CDR3 protein, matching rows form one entry showing the most common genes and DNA. TCRdb, not the authors, supplied the V and J calls. In this sample the table shows roughly 30,000 distinct CDR3 sequences, about 41% of which occur a single time. The ten largest clonotypes hold around 33% of the sample.

Study-wide conclusions, independent of this receptor: Post-SBRT Shannon entropy and its change from baseline were lower in patients who developed distant metastases; baseline Shannon entropy was not associated with metastases. All reported P values were unadjusted for multiple comparisons. Unique TCR clone counts fell after SBRT (median 10,088 before versus 6,000 to 8,000 after; Wilcoxon paired P=0.011). Differences by metastasis status were reportedly seen in TRBV and TRBJ usage frequencies, involving two V genes at baseline and, after SBRT, roughly ten V genes and two J genes. Whether the expanded TCR clones were tumor-specific was not determined. Limitations of the study included a small cohort and short follow-up, and the study findings need independent validation.

From the cysteine through the phenylalanine, the CDR3 covers 13 amino acids. Of the read, only the CDR3 DNA is kept; its 39 bases are in frame from base 1. V gives up 7 bases and J gives up 5 bases, and the segment between their germline ends measures 12 bases. The germline V gene supplies CDR1 SNHLY and CDR2 FYNNEI. The receptor was derived from a donor aged 50 or older with non-small cell lung cancer. Sequenced material: PBMCs, taken before or after stereotactic body radiation therapy (not recorded which). The chain is made from TRBV2 and TRBJ2-1; the D segment might be TRBD1 or TRBD2, since each matches 5 bases. The CDR3 in this case is CASKRGENNEQFF. The DNA sequence is given as TGTGCCAGCAAACGAGGGGAAAACAATGAGCAGTTCTTC.